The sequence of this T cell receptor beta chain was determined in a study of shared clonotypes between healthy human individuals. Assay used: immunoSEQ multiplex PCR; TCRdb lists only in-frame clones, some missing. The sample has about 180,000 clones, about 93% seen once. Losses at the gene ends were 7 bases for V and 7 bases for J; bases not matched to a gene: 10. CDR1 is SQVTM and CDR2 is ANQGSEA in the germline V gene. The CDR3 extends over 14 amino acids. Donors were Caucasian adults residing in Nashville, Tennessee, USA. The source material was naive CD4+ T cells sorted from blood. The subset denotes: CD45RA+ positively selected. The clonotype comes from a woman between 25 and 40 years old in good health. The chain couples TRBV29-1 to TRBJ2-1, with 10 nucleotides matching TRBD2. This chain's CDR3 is CSAPASGRINEQFF. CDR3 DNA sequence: TGCAGCGCCCCCGCTAGCGGGAGAATAAATGAGCAGTTCTTC.